The 20 T cell receptor beta chains in this list originate from one sample, sequenced in a study of CD8 T cells in Susac syndrome. It was with random hexamers that about 0.45 to 1 ug RNA was reverse transcribed. Via MiXCR, TCRdb re-called the immunoSEQ multiplex PCR reads, giving one row per CDR3 protein. The sample carries roughly 200,000 distinct CDR3 sequences, roughly 91% recorded once. The sample comprised CD4+ T cells from PBMCs. These TCRs come from a human donor with Susac syndrome.

This chain connects TRBV9 to TRBJ2-1; TRBD1 matches 12 bases. V lost 3 bases, J lost 4 bases, and 5 bases stayed unmatched. CDR3 length equals 16 residues. Germline V gives CDR1 SGDLS, CDR2 YYNGEE. CDR3 sequence: CASSAGTGGDYNEQFF. Written as DNA, the CDR3 is TGTGCCAGCAGCGCGGGGACAGGGGGCGATTACAATGAGCAGTTCTTC.

This clonotype was observed once. The chain uses TRBV24-1 and TRBJ2-1; D remains ambiguous. From germline, CDR1 is KGHDR and CDR2 SFDVKD. This CDR3 spans 17 amino acids. Trimming took off 1 base at V and 7 bases at J, with 19 bases between the two ends. For the CDR3, the DNA is TGTGCCACCAGTGATTTCGGATCGAGTATTAGTGAAAATGAGCAGTTCTTC. Encoded protein: CATSDFGSSISENEQFF.

This clonotype was counted a single time. The chain couples TRBV6-2 or TRBV6-3 to TRBJ2-7; 7 bases are a match to TRBD2. The V gene end was trimmed by 6 bases and the J gene end by 6 bases; junction bases not matched to a gene: 11. Germline V CDR1 and CDR2: MNHEY, SVGEGT. The CDR3 is 14 residues long. CDR3 nucleotide sequence: TGTGCCAGCAGGGGCGGGACTAAACCGTCCGAGCAGTACTTC. It encodes CASRGGTKPSEQYF.

The chain couples TRBV5-1 to TRBJ2-5, with D maybe TRBD1 (6 bases). In germline, CDR1 is SGHRS, CDR2 YFSETQ. This CDR3 comprises 13 residues. V was cut by 9 bases and J by 3 bases, with 15 bases left in between. CDR3: CATAANREETQYF. CDR3 sequence (DNA): TGCGCCACCGCAGCGAACAGGGAAGAGACCCAGTACTTC. Filled out from reference TRBV5-1 and TRBJ2-5, the complete variable domain reads KAGVTQTPRYLIKTRGQQVTLSCSPISGHRSVSWYQQTPGQGLQFLFEYFSETQRNKGNFPGRFSGRQFSNSRSEMNVSTLELGDSALYLCATAANREETQYFGPGTRLLVL.

The chain has TRBV5-1 and TRBJ2-1; possible D gene TRBD2, 5 bases. V was trimmed by 0 bases and J by 7 bases, leaving 14 bases between them. Per the germline V gene, CDR1 is SGHRS and CDR2 is YFSETQ. The CDR3 has 15 amino acids. DNA of the CDR3: TGCGCCAGCAGCTTGGCAGTTTCGGGGATGAATGAGCAGTTCTTC. Its translation: CASSLAVSGMNEQFF.

This rearrangement joins TRBV11-2 to TRBJ1-1; D is ambiguous. Trimming shortened V by 0 bases and J by 4 bases, and 9 bases separated the two germline ends. The CDR3 has 14 amino acids. Germline-derived CDR1 and CDR2 are SGHAT and FQNNGV. The CDR3 DNA is TGTGCCAGCAGCTTAGATTTTACCCCCACTGAAGCTTTCTTT. It encodes CASSLDFTPTEAFF.

The chain links TRBV6-6 to TRBJ1-1; D perhaps matches TRBD1 (5 bases). This CDR3 spans 14 amino acids. The V end lost 10 bases, the J end lost 6 bases, and 21 bases lay between the germline ends. The germline V gene encodes CDR1 MNHNY and CDR2 SVGAGI (reference sequence). DNA of the CDR3: TGTGCCAACTCCCCGCAGGGTGGCGAGTCTGAAGCTTTCTTT. Amino acids: CANSPQGGESEAFF.

The J gene is TRBJ1-1, the V gene TRBV19, with D unclear. CDR3 length: 12 residues. Germline V gives CDR1 LNHDA, CDR2 SQIVND (reference sequence). V lost 7 bases and J 3 bases, leaving 9 bases between the germline ends. CDR3 amino acids: CASTVRDTEAFF. In nucleotides, the CDR3 is TGTGCCAGTACCGTCCGGGACACTGAAGCTTTCTTT.

The chain combines TRBV9 with TRBJ2-1, with TRBD2 matching over 8 bases. Losses at the gene ends were 4 bases for V and 6 bases for J; bases not matched to a gene: 6. CDR1 and CDR2 (germline): SGDLS, YYNGEE. This CDR3 comprises 14 residues. CDR3 DNA sequence: TGTGCCAGCAGCTTAGGACTAGCACCCAATGAGCAGTTCTTC. This translates into CASSLGLAPNEQFF.

The V and J genes are TRBV4-1 and TRBJ1-4; the D is unclear. Germline V CDR1 and CDR2: MGHRA, YSYEKL. Trimming removed 0 bases at V and 2 bases at J, with 10 bases between. CDR3 length equals 16 residues. The CDR3: CASSQDPWRTNEKLFF. The CDR3, as DNA: TGCGCCAGCAGCCAAGACCCGTGGCGGACTAATGAAAAACTGTTTTTT.

The genes are TRBV9 and TRBJ1-2; 8 bases line up with TRBD1. V lost 4 bases and J lost 1; bases outside the gene matches: 6. The germline CDR1 and CDR2 sequences are SGDLS and YYNGEE. This CDR3 contains 15 residues. In DNA, the CDR3 is TGTGCCAGCAGCCCAACAGGGGGGAATAACTATGGCTACACCTTC. Its protein product is CASSPTGGNNYGYTF.

This clonotype was detected only once. The chain joins TRBV7-2 to TRBJ1-2; D is possibly TRBD1 (5 bases). The V and J ends lost 1 base and 4 bases respectively, with 13 bases between them. There are 15 residues in the CDR3. CDR1 and CDR2 (germline): SGHTA, FQGNSA. The CDR3 is CASSLDVTDTYGYTF. Here the CDR3 DNA reads TGTGCCAGCAGCTTAGACGTGACAGATACCTATGGCTACACCTTC.

The gene calls are TRBV20-1 and TRBJ1-5; tentatively, D is TRBD1 (5 bases). CDR3 length equals 16 residues. Germline V gene lookup returns CDR1 DFQATT and CDR2 SNEGSKA (reference sequence). Trimming cost V 0 bases and J 10 bases, with 22 bases left between them. The CDR3 DNA is TGCAGTGCTAGAGATAGAACAGGTGTGAGTTCGATACCCCAGCATTTT. Its translation: CSARDRTGVSSIPQHF.

The chain employs TRBV7-2 and TRBJ1-2; 11 bases line up with TRBD1. The CDR3 consists of 16 residues. The trim removed 4 bases at V and 5 bases at J, leaving 9 bases unmatched. The germline CDR1 and CDR2 sequences are SGHTA and FQGNSA. The CDR3 region is CASSSPGTGGVYGYTF. In DNA form, the CDR3 reads TGTGCCAGCAGCTCTCCCGGGACAGGGGGAGTTTATGGCTACACCTTC.

The V and J genes are TRBV28 and TRBJ2-3; the D is unclear. Germline lookup yields CDR1 MDHEN and CDR2 SYDVKM. Trimming pared 2 bases from V and 5 bases from J, leaving 8 bases between. The CDR3 length is 13 residues. The CDR3: CASSLGSLDTQYF. In DNA, the CDR3 is TGTGCCAGCAGTTTAGGTAGCCTAGATACGCAGTATTTT.

The rearrangement joins TRBV4-2 to TRBJ2-3, with no clear D. This CDR3 contains 17 residues. V lost 0 bases, J lost 2 bases, and 15 bases lay in between. CDR1 LGHNA and CDR2 YNFKEQ come from the germline V gene. CDR3 region: CASSQDLLELNTDTQYF. The CDR3 nucleotides are TGTGCCAGCAGCCAAGATCTTCTGGAGTTGAACACAGATACGCAGTATTTT.

The chain employs TRBV19 and TRBJ1-5, with D maybe TRBD1 (5 bases). V was cut by 7 bases and J by 3 bases, with 22 bases left in between. Germline lookup yields CDR1 LNHDA and CDR2 SQIVND (reference sequence). The CDR3 covers 17 residues. CDR3 in amino acids: CASTESINQGFNQPQHF. The CDR3 bases are TGTGCCAGTACGGAGAGTATAAACCAGGGCTTCAATCAGCCCCAGCATTTT.

The V gene is TRBV5-1, the J gene TRBJ2-5; the D is unclear. V dropped 6 bases and J dropped 5 bases, with 14 bases sitting between them. The CDR3 sequence is 13 residues long. The V gene's germline CDR1 is SGHRS and CDR2 YFSETQ. CDR3 region: CASMVATRETQYF. As DNA, the CDR3 is TGCGCCAGCATGGTGGCTACAAGGGAGACCCAGTACTTC. The whole variable domain, remainder taken from reference TRBV5-1 and TRBJ2-5, is KAGVTQTPRYLIKTRGQQVTLSCSPISGHRSVSWYQQTPGQGLQFLFEYFSETQRNKGNFPGRFSGRQFSNSRSEMNVSTLELGDSALYLCASMVATRETQYFGPGTRLLVL.

This chain uses TRBV25-1 with TRBJ2-1, with D possibly being TRBD2 (7 bases). Germline-derived CDR1 and CDR2 are MGHDK and SYGVNS. With 7 bases removed from V and 7 bases from J, the gap between germline ends came to 8 bases. The CDR3 extends over 11 amino acids. The CDR3 region is CASKGGNEQFF. As DNA, the CDR3 is TGTGCCAGCAAGGGGGGGAATGAGCAGTTCTTC.

The chain carries TRBV7-9 and TRBJ2-7, with D perhaps matching TRBD1 (6 bases). Trimming took 5 bases from V and 2 from J, leaving 16 bases between them. This CDR3 is 15 amino acids long. Germline CDR1 is SEHNR and CDR2 is FQNEAQ (reference sequence). CDR3 in DNA: TGTGCCAGCAGCCCGGGACAAAACCCCACCTACGAGCAGTACTTC. This translates into CASSPGQNPTYEQYF. Full variable domain (rest looked up from reference TRBV7-9 and TRBJ2-7): DTGVSQNPRHKITKRGQNVTFRCDPISEHNRLYWYRQTLGQGPEFLTYFQNEAQLEKSRLLSDRFSAERPKGSFSTLEIQRTEQGDSAMYLCASSPGQNPTYEQYFGPGTRLTVT.